This T cell receptor beta chain was sequenced for a study of vaccination effects on CD4 cells after COVID-19. This CDR3 region has 17 residues. CDR1 SNHLY and CDR2 FYNNEI come from the germline V gene. The V end was cut by 5 bases, the J end by 0 bases, with 20 bases between. Viral peptide pools were used in the ViraFEST assay to expand antigen-specific CD4+ T cells, and sequencing came afterward. Scientists isolated CD4+ T cells after a roughly 9-day culture period ended. Participants got two doses of BNT162b2 or mRNA-1273 vaccine. Every well got a few million PBMC, which were grown with around 10 IU/ml IL-2 and around 10 ug/ml peptides. TCRdb keeps only in-frame clones here, not all; method: immunoSEQ multiplex PCR. The profile covers about 33,000 clones, with 72% appearing a single time and approximately 12% taken by the ten largest. Comments on this clone: Its antigen remains unknown.

The chain uses TRBV2 and TRBJ2-7; tentative D call: TRBD2 (5 bases). This specimen was CD4+ T cells from PBMCs cultured with HCoV-229E spike peptides, taken after COVID-19 vaccination. The TCR comes from a human donor who received a COVID-19 vaccine. The CDR3 coding sequence is TGTGCCAGCAGTAACCCCCCTCAGTGGGAGAGCTCCTACGAGCAGTACTTC. Translation: CASSNPPQWESSYEQYF.